The 25 T cell receptor beta chains reported below all come from one sample, sequenced in a study of beta chain features in type 1 diabetes. General study points: People with Type 1 diabetes carried modestly yet significantly shorter TCRB CDR3s in all four CD4+ subsets.

The investigators reverse transcribed all of the isolated RNA, so they sequenced expressed TCRB transcripts. Produced via immunoSEQ multiplex PCR; TCRdb's table is partial and in-frame only. Here the sample spans some 640,000 clones, 11% to 15% being singletons. No antigens are known for them. The sequencing sample was made of naive CD4+ T cells from blood. The receptor set was obtained from a man between 18 and 35 years old with type 1 diabetes.

V usage is TRBV30 and J usage is TRBJ1-2; maybe TRBD1 (5 bases). V lost 0 bases and J 7 bases, leaving 12 bases between the germline ends. CDR1 is GTSNPN, CDR2 SVGIG, per germline (reference sequence). The CDR3 loop spans 13 amino acids. The CDR3 sequence is CAWSVASGTGYTF. In DNA form, the CDR3 reads TGTGCCTGGAGTGTAGCCAGTGGGACTGGCTACACCTTC. Full variable domain (outside the CDR3, taken from reference TRBV30 and TRBJ1-2): SQTIHQWPATLVQPVGSPLSLECTVEGTSNPNLYWYRQAAGRGLQLLFYSVGIGQISSEVPQNLSASRPQDRQFILSSKKLLLSDSGFYLCAWSVASGTGYTFGSGTRLTVV.

The chain recombines TRBV25-1 with TRBJ2-5; no clear D gene. Trimming shortened V by 2 bases and J by 0 bases, and 10 bases separated the two germline ends. The CDR3 is 15 amino acids. CDR1 MGHDK and CDR2 SYGVNS come from the germline V gene. CDR3 nucleotide sequence: TGTGCCAGCAGTGAAAGGTCGGCGTACCAAGAGACCCAGTACTTC. Protein: CASSERSAYQETQYF.

In this sample, this clone turned up a few times. V and J are TRBV4-3 and TRBJ2-4; D gene uncertain. The germline V gene encodes CDR1 LGHNA and CDR2 YSLEER. This CDR3 region has 11 residues. Trimming cost V 1 base and J 10 bases, with 5 bases left between them. This CDR3 is CASSQGRIQYF. CDR3 nucleotides: TGCGCCAGCAGCCAAGGAAGGATTCAGTACTTC.

In this sample, this clone turned up a few times. The chain is built from TRBV30 and TRBJ2-7; D assignment may be TRBD1 or TRBD2 (6 bases each). V was clipped by 2 bases and J by 0 bases, with 23 bases between them. CDR1 is GTSNPN, CDR2 SVGIG, per germline (reference sequence). CDR3 length equals 18 residues. The CDR3 here is CAWSLTGGGADISYEQYF. In nucleotides, the CDR3 is TGTGCCTGGAGTCTCACCGGAGGGGGAGCGGACATCTCCTACGAGCAGTACTTC.

In this sample, this clone turned up a few times. The junction shows a germline mismatch at one end, possibly a read error. The chain couples TRBV28 to TRBJ1-4; TRBD1 agrees at 7 bases. There are 11 residues in the CDR3. Germline V gene data show CDR1 as MDHEN and CDR2 as SYDVKM. The CDR3 nucleotides read TGTGCCAGCAGCTTCAAACAGGGGATGCTTTTT. It specifies CASSFKQGMLF.

This clone was seen only a few times. This chain joins TRBV2 and TRBJ2-7; D not resolved. The CDR3 runs to 11 residues. The V end lost 5 bases, the J end lost 4 bases, and 6 bases lay between the germline ends. Germline assignment: CDR1 SNHLY and CDR2 FYNNEI. The CDR3 reads CASSREYEQYF. The CDR3 region has the DNA TGTGCCAGCAGTAGAGAGTACGAGCAGTACTTC.

This clone showed up just a few times. The chain uses TRBV29-1 and TRBJ1-5, with a tentative D call TRBD1 (5 bases). There are 12 residues in the CDR3. The germline V gene encodes CDR1 SQVTM and CDR2 ANQGSEA. V dropped 6 bases and J dropped 7 bases, with 13 bases sitting between them. The CDR3 loop is CSVRDFGQPQHF. The DNA for the CDR3 is TGCAGCGTAAGGGACTTCGGGCAGCCCCAGCATTTT.

The rearrangement links TRBV27 to TRBJ1-5; D call uncertain. The CDR3 is made up of 13 amino acids. Germline V gene sequence: CDR1 MNHEY, CDR2 SMNVEV (reference sequence). With 6 bases removed from V and 7 bases from J, the gap between germline ends came to 13 bases. CDR3 sequence (DNA): TGTGCCAGCAGGACGTCGGGCCAGCAGCCCCAGCATTTT. Translated: CASRTSGQQPQHF.

The chain combines TRBV18 with TRBJ2-3, with TRBD2 as a possible D gene (5 bases). Germline CDR1 and CDR2: KGHSH and LQKENI. Trimming left V 3 bases short and J 3 bases short, with 19 bases between. This CDR3 is built from 17 residues. CDR3 protein: CASSPGLESRITDTQYF. CDR3 coding DNA: TGTGCCAGCTCACCTGGACTGGAAAGCAGGATTACAGATACGCAGTATTTT.

The rearrangement links TRBV28 to TRBJ2-7; 12 bases align to TRBD2. Looked up from germline, CDR1 is MDHEN and CDR2 is SYDVKM. V dropped 7 bases and J dropped 0; count of bases not matched to a gene: 7. This CDR3 spans 16 amino acids. In DNA form, the CDR3 reads TGTGCCAGCATATCCCTAGCGGGAGGGAGCTCCTACGAGCAGTACTTC. Its protein product is CASISLAGGSSYEQYF.

V and J are TRBV7-2 and TRBJ2-5; 8 bases agree with TRBD1. V was pared by 3 bases and J by 1 base, with 1 base of the junction left unmatched. The germline CDR1 and CDR2 sequences are SGHTA and FQGNSA. This CDR3 is 14 amino acids long. The CDR3 loop is CASSFQGAQETQYF. The DNA for the CDR3 is TGTGCCAGCAGCTTCCAGGGGGCCCAAGAGACCCAGTACTTC.

The rearrangement joins TRBV10-2 to TRBJ2-5; unclear D gene. V was shortened by 2 bases and J by 4 bases, with 5 bases between the two germline ends. Germline loops: CDR1 WSHSY, CDR2 SAAADI. This CDR3 contains 12 residues. The DNA of the CDR3 is TGCGCCAGCAGTGAGGCTAGAGAGACCCAGTACTTC. It specifies CASSEARETQYF.

This clone was counted between two and nine times. This rearrangement joins TRBV23-1 to TRBJ1-5; D is possibly TRBD1 (5 bases). TRBV23-1 is an ORF, with its function uncertain. V lost 1 base to trimming and J lost 2 bases, with 27 bases between them. CDR3 size: 21 residues. The CDR3 DNA sequence: TGCGCCAGCAGTCAATGGGTTATAACGACAGAATACTTTTGGCGCAATCAGCCCCAGCATTTT. Translation: CASSQWVITTEYFWRNQPQHF.

CDR3 sequence (DNA): TGTGCCAGCAGAGAAAATCTCTTTTTGCCCCTCCACTTT. Translating gives CASRENLFLPLHF. This chain connects TRBV2 to TRBJ1-6; no clear D gene. Germline values: CDR1 SNHLY, CDR2 FYNNEI. V was clipped by 6 bases and J by 13 bases, with 16 bases between them. CDR3 length equals 13 residues.

This clone was seen only a few times. The rearrangement links TRBV6-5 to TRBJ1-3, with D perhaps TRBD1 (5 bases). Germline CDR1 and CDR2: MNHEY and SVGAGI. This CDR3 is built from 15 residues. Trimming stripped 0 bases from V and 4 bases from J, with 10 bases between. CDR3 amino acids: CASSYSGGEGNTIYF. The CDR3 DNA reads TGTGCCAGCAGTTACTCGGGAGGGGAAGGAAACACCATATATTTT.

Only a few counts were recorded for this clone. The rearrangement uses TRBV9 and TRBJ2-7; a weak D match, TRBD1 (5 bases). The V gene's germline CDR1 is SGDLS and CDR2 YYNGEE. The CDR3 loop spans 16 amino acids. Trimming shortened V by 4 bases and J by 2 bases, and 19 bases separated the two germline ends. CDR3 sequence: CASSQTGTLFTYEQYF. The CDR3 DNA reads as TGTGCCAGCAGCCAAACAGGCACCCTCTTTACCTACGAGCAGTACTTC.

This clone was detected a few times. The genes are TRBV6-1 and TRBJ1-2; 8 bases agree with TRBD1. The trim removed 4 bases at V and 8 bases at J, leaving 12 bases unmatched. The CDR3 loop spans 15 amino acids. Germline CDR1 and CDR2: MNHNS and SASEGT. For the CDR3, the DNA is TGTGCCAGCAGTGGGGGACAGGAGAACGTACCGGGCTACACCTTC. Translated, it gives CASSGGQENVPGYTF.

The V gene is TRBV5-6, the J gene TRBJ2-7; no clear D. CDR1 is SGHDT and CDR2 is YYEEEE in the germline V gene. With 4 bases removed from V and 0 bases from J, the gap between germline ends came to 14 bases. This CDR3 is 15 amino acids long. DNA for the CDR3: TGTGCCAGCAGCCCCATGCGTCCGGGCTCCTACGAGCAGTACTTC. Amino acid sequence: CASSPMRPGSYEQYF.

The gene calls are TRBV19 and TRBJ1-3; tentative D call: TRBD1 (5 bases). In germline, CDR1 is LNHDA, CDR2 SQIVND (reference sequence). With 5 bases removed from V and 2 bases from J, the gap between germline ends came to 19 bases. The CDR3 extends over 17 amino acids. In DNA, the CDR3 is TGTGCCAGTAGTCCGACGGGTACGAGGGGTACTGGAAACACCATATATTTT. It encodes CASSPTGTRGTGNTIYF.

The J gene is TRBJ1-1, the V gene TRBV30; 7 bases are shared with TRBD1. Trimming cost V 4 bases and J 5 bases; bases outside gene matches: 7. The CDR3 loop spans 13 amino acids. CDR1 GTSNPN and CDR2 SVGIG come from the germline V gene (reference sequence). The CDR3 protein is CAWIHLRGTEAFF. In nucleotides, the CDR3 is TGTGCCTGGATCCACCTCAGGGGGACTGAAGCTTTCTTT.

This chain links TRBV5-1 with TRBJ2-5, with 7 bases matching TRBD2. Trimming cost V 0 bases and J 5 bases; bases outside gene matches: 10. Germline values: CDR1 SGHRS, CDR2 YFSETQ. The CDR3 consists of 16 residues. CDR3 nucleotide sequence: TGCGCCAGCAGCTTGGCCTCTTCTGCGGGAGTGGAGACCCAGTACTTC. It codes for CASSLASSAGVETQYF.

J is TRBJ1-2 and V is TRBV30; TRBD1 agrees at 7 bases. The junction had 4 bases not matched to a gene; V was cut back by 2 bases and J by 4 bases. Germline V gene data show CDR1 as GTSNPN and CDR2 as SVGIG (reference sequence). The CDR3 totals 13 residues. The CDR3 DNA follows: TGTGCCTGGAGTTCCGGGACAGTCTATGGCTACACCTTC. It specifies CAWSSGTVYGYTF.

This clone was observed a handful of times. The rearrangement joins TRBV5-1 to TRBJ2-1; D remains unclear. The CDR3 totals 15 residues. Germline values: CDR1 SGHRS, CDR2 YFSETQ. V was shortened by 5 bases and J by 0 bases, with 12 bases between the two germline ends. The CDR3 region is CASSPDSSSYNEQFF. CDR3 sequence (DNA): TGCGCCAGCAGTCCCGACTCGAGCTCCTACAATGAGCAGTTCTTC.

This clone came up a few times. V usage is TRBV5-6 and J usage is TRBJ1-1; tentatively, D is TRBD1 (5 bases). V lost 5 bases to trimming and J lost 3 bases, with 14 bases between them. CDR1 SGHDT and CDR2 YYEEEE come from the germline V gene. The CDR3 is made up of 14 amino acids. CDR3: CASSPSLGDTEAFF. The CDR3, as DNA: TGTGCCAGCAGTCCAAGTTTAGGGGACACTGAAGCTTTCTTT.

For this clone: Other DNA sequences from this sample encode an identical CDR3 as well. The chain combines TRBV25-1 with TRBJ2-1; 11 nucleotides agree with TRBD2. Germline lookup yields CDR1 MGHDK and CDR2 SYGVNS. This CDR3 is built from 15 residues. Trimming took 5 bases from V and 2 from J; bases not matched to a gene: 2. CDR3 coding DNA: TGTGCCAGCAGTTTAGCGGGGGGGCCCTACAATGAGCAGTTCTTC. It encodes CASSLAGGPYNEQFF. The complete variable domain, with remaining parts taken from reference TRBV25-1 and TRBJ2-1, reads EADIYQTPRYLVIGTGKKITLECSQTMGHDKMYWYQQDPGMELHLIHYSYGVNSTEKGDLSSESTVSRIRTEHFPLTLESARPSHTSQYLCASSLAGGPYNEQFFGPGTRLTVL.